This T cell receptor beta chain stems from a study of cytomegalovirus exposure and HLA in healthy donors. Study findings and constraints: In vitro data verified a few CMV-associated chains as specific for CMV antigens.

Produced via immunoSEQ multiplex PCR; TCRdb's table is partial and in-frame only. The sample lists 150,000 to 200,000 clones; 96% were seen once. Germline V CDR1 and CDR2: MNHNY, SVGAGI (reference sequence). Between the trimmed V and J ends, which lost 2 bases and 7 bases, there was a span of 8 bases. This CDR3 spans 12 amino acids. Comments on this clone: Its target is unknown.

This receptor was taken from a woman younger than 35 in good health and CMV-seronegative. This chain uses TRBV6-6 with TRBJ1-1; D is undetermined. Sequencing used PBMCs. This chain's CDR3 is CASSYQQSEAFF. CDR3 DNA sequence: TGTGCCAGCAGTTACCAACAGAGTGAAGCTTTCTTT.